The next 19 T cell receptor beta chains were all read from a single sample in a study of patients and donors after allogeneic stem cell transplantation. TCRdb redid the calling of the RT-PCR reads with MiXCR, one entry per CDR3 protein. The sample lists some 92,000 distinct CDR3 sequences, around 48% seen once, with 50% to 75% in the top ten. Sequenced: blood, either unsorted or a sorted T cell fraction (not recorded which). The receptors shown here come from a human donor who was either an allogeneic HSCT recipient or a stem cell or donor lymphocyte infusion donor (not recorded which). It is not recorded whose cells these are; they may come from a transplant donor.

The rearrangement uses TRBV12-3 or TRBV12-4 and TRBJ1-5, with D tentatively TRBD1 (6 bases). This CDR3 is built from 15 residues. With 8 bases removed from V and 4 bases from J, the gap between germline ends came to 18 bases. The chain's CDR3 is CASSERGGVNQPQHF. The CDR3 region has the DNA TGTGCCAGCTCCGAAAGAGGGGGTGTTAATCAGCCCCAGCATTTT.

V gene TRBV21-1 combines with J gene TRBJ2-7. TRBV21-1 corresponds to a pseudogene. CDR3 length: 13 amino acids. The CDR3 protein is CASSREGFYEQYF. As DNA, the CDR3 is TGTGCCAGCAGCAGGGAAGGGTTTTACGAGCAGTACTTC.

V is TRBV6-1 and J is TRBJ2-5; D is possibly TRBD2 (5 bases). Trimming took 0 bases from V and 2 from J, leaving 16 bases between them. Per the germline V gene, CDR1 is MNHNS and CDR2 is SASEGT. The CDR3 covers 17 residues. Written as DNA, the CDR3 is TGTGCCAGCAGTGAAGCTCTTTTGGGAGTGGGGCAAGAGACCCAGTACTTC. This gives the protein CASSEALLGVGQETQYF.

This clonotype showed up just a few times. Here the CDR3 reads CATENGVKDEKLFF. The DNA for the CDR3 is TGTGCCACCGAAAACGGGGTTAAAGATGAAAAACTGTTTTTT. This chain connects TRBV28 to TRBJ1-4, with D unresolved. This CDR3 has 14 residues. Germline V lookup: CDR1 MDHEN, CDR2 SYDVKM. Deletions cut 10 bases from V and 6 bases from J, with 18 bases between.

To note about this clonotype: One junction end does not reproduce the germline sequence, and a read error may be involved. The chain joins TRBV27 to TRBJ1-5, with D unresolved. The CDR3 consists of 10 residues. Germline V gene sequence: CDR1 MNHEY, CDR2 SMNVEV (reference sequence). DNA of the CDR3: TGTGCCGGCAGCCATCAGCCCCAGCATTTT. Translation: CAGSHQPQHF.

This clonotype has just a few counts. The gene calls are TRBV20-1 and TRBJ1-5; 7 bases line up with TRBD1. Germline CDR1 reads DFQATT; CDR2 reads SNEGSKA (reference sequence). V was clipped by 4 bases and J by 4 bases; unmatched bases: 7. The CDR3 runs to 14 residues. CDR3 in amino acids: CSANDNRGNQPQHF. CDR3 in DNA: TGCAGTGCTAACGACAACAGGGGTAATCAGCCCCAGCATTTT.

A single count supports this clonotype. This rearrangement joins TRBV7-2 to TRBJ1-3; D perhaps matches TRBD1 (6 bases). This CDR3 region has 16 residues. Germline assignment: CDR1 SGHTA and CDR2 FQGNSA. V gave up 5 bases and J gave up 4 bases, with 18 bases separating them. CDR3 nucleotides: TGTGCCAGCAGCCTAGAGAGGACAGCGACAGGAAACACCATATATTTT. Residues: CASSLERTATGNTIYF.

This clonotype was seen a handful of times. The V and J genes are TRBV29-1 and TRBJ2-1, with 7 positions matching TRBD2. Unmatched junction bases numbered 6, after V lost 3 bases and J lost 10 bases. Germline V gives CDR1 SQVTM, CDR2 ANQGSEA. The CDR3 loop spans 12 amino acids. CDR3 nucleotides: TGCAGCGTTGAGACTAGCTTCAGAGAGCAGTTCTTC. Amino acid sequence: CSVETSFREQFF.

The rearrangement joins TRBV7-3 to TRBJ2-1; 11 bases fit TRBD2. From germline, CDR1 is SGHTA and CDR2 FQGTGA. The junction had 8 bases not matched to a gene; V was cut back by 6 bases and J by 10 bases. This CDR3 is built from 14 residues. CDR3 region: CASSSLAGVGEQFF. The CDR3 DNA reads TGTGCCAGCAGTTCACTAGCGGGAGTAGGCGAGCAGTTCTTC.

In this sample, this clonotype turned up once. CDR3 protein: CASTKDPGSEQYF. The CDR3 DNA reads as TGTGCCAGCACCAAGGACCCAGGTTCCGAGCAGTACTTC. This sequence joins TRBV7-9 and TRBJ2-7; D ambiguous. CDR1 is SEHNR, CDR2 FQNEAQ, per germline (reference sequence). This CDR3 comprises 13 residues. The V end was cut by 7 bases, the J end by 6 bases, with 16 bases between.

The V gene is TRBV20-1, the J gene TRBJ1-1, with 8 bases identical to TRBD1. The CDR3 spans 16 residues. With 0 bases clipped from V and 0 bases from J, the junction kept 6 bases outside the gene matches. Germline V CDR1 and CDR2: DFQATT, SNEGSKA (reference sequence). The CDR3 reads CSARDTFRGLNTEAFF. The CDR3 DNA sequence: TGCAGTGCTAGAGATACCTTCAGGGGGCTGAACACTGAAGCTTTCTTT.

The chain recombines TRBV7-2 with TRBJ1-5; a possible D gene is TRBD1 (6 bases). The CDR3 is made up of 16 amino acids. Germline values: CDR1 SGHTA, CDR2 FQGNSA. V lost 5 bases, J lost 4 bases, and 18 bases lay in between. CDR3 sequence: CASSVGPHQGNQPQHF. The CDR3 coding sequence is TGTGCCAGCAGCGTAGGTCCCCACCAGGGGAATCAGCCCCAGCATTTT.

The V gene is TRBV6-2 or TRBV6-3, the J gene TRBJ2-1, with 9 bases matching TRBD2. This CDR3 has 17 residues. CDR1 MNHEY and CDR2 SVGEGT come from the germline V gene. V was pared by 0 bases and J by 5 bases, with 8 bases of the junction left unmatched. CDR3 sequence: CASSYSFGGREHNEQFF. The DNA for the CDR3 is TGTGCCAGCAGTTACTCGTTCGGCGGGAGGGAGCACAATGAGCAGTTCTTC.

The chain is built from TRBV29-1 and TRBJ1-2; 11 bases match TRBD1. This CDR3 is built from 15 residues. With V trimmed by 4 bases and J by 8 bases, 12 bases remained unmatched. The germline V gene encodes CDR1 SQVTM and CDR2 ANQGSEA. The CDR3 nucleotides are TGCAGCGTTGTCGGGACAGGGGGGAGAGGAGGAGGCTACACCTTC. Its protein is CSVVGTGGRGGGYTF.

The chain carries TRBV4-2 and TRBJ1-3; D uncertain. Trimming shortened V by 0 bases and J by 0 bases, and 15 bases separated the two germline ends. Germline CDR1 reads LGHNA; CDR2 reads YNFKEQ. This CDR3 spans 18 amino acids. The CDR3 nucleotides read TGTGCCAGCAGCCAAGATAGTATTAGGGCATACTCTGGAAACACCATATATTTT. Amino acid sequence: CASSQDSIRAYSGNTIYF.

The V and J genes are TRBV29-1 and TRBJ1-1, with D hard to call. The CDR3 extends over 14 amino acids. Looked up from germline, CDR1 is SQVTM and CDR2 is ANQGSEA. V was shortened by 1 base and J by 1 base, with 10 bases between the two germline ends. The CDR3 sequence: CSVEGRLTNTEAFF. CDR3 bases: TGCAGCGTTGAAGGGAGACTGACGAACACTGAAGCTTTCTTT.

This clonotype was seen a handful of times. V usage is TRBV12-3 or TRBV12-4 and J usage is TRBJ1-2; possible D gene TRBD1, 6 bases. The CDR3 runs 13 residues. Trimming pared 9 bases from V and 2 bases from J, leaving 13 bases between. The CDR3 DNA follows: TGTGCCAGTACCGGGACAAACAACTATGGCTACACCTTC. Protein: CASTGTNNYGYTF.

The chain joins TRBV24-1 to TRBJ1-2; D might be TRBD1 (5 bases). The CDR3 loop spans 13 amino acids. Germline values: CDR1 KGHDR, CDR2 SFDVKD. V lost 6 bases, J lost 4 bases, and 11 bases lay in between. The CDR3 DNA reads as TGTGCCACCAGTTTGGGGGAAGGCTATGGCTACACCTTC. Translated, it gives CATSLGEGYGYTF.

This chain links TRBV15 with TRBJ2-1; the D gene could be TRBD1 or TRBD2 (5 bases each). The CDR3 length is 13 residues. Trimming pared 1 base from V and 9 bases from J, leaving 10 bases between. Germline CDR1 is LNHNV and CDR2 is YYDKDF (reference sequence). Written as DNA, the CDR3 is TGTGCCACCAGCAGAGTACAGGACTTTGAGCAGTTCTTC. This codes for CATSRVQDFEQFF.